The TCR beta chain under discussion was sequenced for a study of post-analysis software for immune sequencing data. Study-level information: Relapsing-remitting, secondary progressive and progressive-relapsing forms made up the multiple sclerosis disease courses. Study findings and constraints: Roughly five TRBV segments appeared more often in patients than in controls, and TRBV5-6, TRBV5-1 and TRBV20-1 were among these.

Incorporated into the TCR beta cDNA libraries were unique molecular identifiers, which served to reduce PCR and sequencing biases. The T cell input of roughly 0.9 to 11 million gave about half a million cDNA molecules. Each CDR3 protein gets one entry after TCRdb re-called the PCR reads with MiXCR. The repertoire consists of a few hundred thousand distinct CDR3 sequences, with 36% occurring once and the leading ten covering roughly 4.8%. In the case of this clonotype: Its antigen remains unknown.

CDR1 and CDR2 (germline): MDHEN, SYDVKM. The J segment lost 7 bases and the V segment lost 3 bases, leaving 12 bases of the junction unmatched. The CDR3 is made up of 17 amino acids. The clonotype originates from a girl aged 5 to 17 with multiple sclerosis. The chain combines TRBV28 with TRBJ2-1; 10 nucleotides match TRBD2. The source material was blood. CDR3 region: CASSFVPLAGVFNEQFF. The CDR3 nucleotides read TGTGCCAGCAGTTTTGTGCCTCTAGCGGGAGTTTTTAATGAGCAGTTCTTC.